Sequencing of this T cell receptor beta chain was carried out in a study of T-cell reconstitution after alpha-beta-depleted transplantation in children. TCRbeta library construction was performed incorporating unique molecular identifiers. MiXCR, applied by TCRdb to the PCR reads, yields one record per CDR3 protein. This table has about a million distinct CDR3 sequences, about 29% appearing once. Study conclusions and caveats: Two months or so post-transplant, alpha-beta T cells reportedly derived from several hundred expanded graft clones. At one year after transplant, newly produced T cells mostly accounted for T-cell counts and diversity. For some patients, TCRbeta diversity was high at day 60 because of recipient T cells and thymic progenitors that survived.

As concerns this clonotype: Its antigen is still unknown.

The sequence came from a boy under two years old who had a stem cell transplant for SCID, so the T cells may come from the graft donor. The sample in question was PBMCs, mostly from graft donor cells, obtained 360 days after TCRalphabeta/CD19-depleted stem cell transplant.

CDR3 DNA: TGTGCCAGCAGCCAAGATCAGGGTCCCCAGTTCTTC. Translating gives CASSQDQGPQFF. V and J are TRBV4-2 and TRBJ2-1, with D tentatively TRBD1 (5 bases). This CDR3 comprises 12 residues. CDR1 and CDR2 (germline): LGHNA, YNFKEQ. Trimming took off 0 bases at V and 13 bases at J, with 10 bases between the two ends.